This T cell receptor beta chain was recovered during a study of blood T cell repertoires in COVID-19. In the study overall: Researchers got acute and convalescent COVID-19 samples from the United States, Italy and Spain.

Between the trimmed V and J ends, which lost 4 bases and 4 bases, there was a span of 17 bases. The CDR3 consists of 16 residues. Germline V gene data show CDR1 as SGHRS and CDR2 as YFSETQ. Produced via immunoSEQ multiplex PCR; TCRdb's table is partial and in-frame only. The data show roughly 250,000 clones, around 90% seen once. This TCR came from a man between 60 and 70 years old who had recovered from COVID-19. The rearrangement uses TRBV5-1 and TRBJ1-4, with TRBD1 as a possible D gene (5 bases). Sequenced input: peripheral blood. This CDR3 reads CASSPDSPTLNEKLFF. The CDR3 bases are TGCGCCAGCAGCCCAGACAGCCCGACACTTAATGAAAAACTGTTTTTT. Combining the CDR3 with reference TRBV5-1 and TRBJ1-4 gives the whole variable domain KAGVTQTPRYLIKTRGQQVTLSCSPISGHRSVSWYQQTPGQGLQFLFEYFSETQRNKGNFPGRFSGRQFSNSRSEMNVSTLELGDSALYLCASSPDSPTLNEKLFFGSGTQLSVL.